A single sample is the source of the 3 T cell receptor beta chains below, sequenced in a study of shared clonotypes between healthy human individuals. Here immunoSEQ multiplex PCR was the method, and the copy in TCRdb shows in-frame clones only, minus some. Of hundreds of thousands of clones in the sample, 80% to 95% were seen once. Naive CD8 cells comprised CD45RO-negative, CCR7-positively selected cells, excluding terminally differentiated effector memory CD45RA+ cells. Input material: naive CD8+ T cells sorted from blood. These receptors originate from a young man in good health.

V gene TRBV6-1 combines with J gene TRBJ1-2, with D possibly matching TRBD1 (6 bases). Germline V lookup: CDR1 MNHNS, CDR2 SASEGT. The ends were cut back, 0 bases at V and 5 bases at J, with 16 bases in the middle. This CDR3 region has 16 residues. The CDR3 DNA follows: TGTGCCAGCAGTGAAGCGGGAGGAGGGGGAACTTATGGCTACACCTTC. Encoded protein: CASSEAGGGGTYGYTF.

V is TRBV7-8 and J is TRBJ2-7; TRBD2 matches at 12 bases. The CDR3 contains 17 residues. V dropped 4 bases and J dropped 4; count of bases not matched to a gene: 11. In germline, CDR1 is SGHVS, CDR2 FQNEAQ. CDR3 DNA: TGTGCCAGCAGCTCATACCACAGACTAGCGGGAGCGTACGAGCAGTACTTC. Translated, it gives CASSSYHRLAGAYEQYF.

The genes are TRBV5-1 and TRBJ1-2; D is unresolved. The germline V gene encodes CDR1 SGHRS and CDR2 YFSETQ. The CDR3 spans 14 residues. Trimming took 0 bases from V and 3 from J, leaving 9 bases between them. This CDR3 reads CASSLGREYYGYTF. The CDR3 DNA follows: TGCGCCAGCAGCTTGGGACGGGAATACTATGGCTACACCTTC.